This T cell receptor (beta chain) was found in a study of neurological immune-mediated disorders. Germline CDR1 and CDR2: DFQATT and SNEGSKA (reference sequence). Trimming cost V 1 base and J 8 bases, with 12 bases left between them. This CDR3 has 13 amino acids. The output of every sequencing run, over 190 million TCR-beta sequences, came from 15-18 subjects. From the 5' RACE reads, TCRdb called clonotypes with MiXCR, one entry per CDR3 protein. The sample carries tens of thousands of distinct CDR3 sequences, roughly 4.5% recorded once. This clonotype was detected many times. The antigen remains unidentified. The unsorted libraries had their origin in 2 million PBMCs stored at -80 C. General study results and limits: Across subjects, expanded clones had no CDR3 amino acid sequences in common, pointing to private repertoires in all groups.

The specimen was PBMCs. The gene calls are TRBV20-1 and TRBJ2-1, with D unclear. This receptor was identified in a woman in her seventies with multiple sclerosis. The CDR3 loop reads CSARASPPDEQFF. In nucleotides, the CDR3 is TGCAGTGCTAGAGCCTCCCCCCCCGATGAGCAGTTCTTC.